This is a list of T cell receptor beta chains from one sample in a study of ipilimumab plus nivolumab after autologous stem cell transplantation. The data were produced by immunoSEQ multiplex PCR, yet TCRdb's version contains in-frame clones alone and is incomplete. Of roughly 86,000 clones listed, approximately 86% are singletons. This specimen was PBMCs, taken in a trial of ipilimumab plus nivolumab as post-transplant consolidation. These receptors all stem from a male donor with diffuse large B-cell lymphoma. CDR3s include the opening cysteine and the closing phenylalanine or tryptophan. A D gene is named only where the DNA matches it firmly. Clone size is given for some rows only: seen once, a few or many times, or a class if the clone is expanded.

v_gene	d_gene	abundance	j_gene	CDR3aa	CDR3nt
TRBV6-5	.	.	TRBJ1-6	CASTPGSGNSPLHF	TGTGCCAGCACTCCGGGGAGTGGGAATTCACCCCTCCACTTT
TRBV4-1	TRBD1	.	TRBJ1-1	CASSQGQGKMNTEAFF	TGCGCCAGCAGTCAGGGACAGGGGAAGATGAACACTGAAGCTTTCTTT
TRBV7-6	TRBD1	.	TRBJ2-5	CASSPGTGGELETQYF	TGTGCCAGCAGCCCTGGGACAGGGGGGGAGTTAGAGACCCAGTACTTC
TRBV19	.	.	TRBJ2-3	CASSRGGQRDTQYF	TGTGCCAGTAGCAGGGGAGGACAGCGAGATACGCAGTATTTT
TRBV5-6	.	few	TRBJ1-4	CASSRDFNEKLFF	TGTGCCAGCAGCCGGGATTTCAATGAAAAACTGTTTTTT
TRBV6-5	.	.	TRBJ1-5	CASSNIGGSNQPQHF	TGTGCCAGCAGTAACATCGGGGGGAGCAATCAGCCCCAGCATTTT
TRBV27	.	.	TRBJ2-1	CASSFRGDEQFF	TGTGCCAGCAGTTTCAGGGGAGATGAGCAGTTCTTC
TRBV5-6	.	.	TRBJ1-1	CASSLFRPTNTEAFF	TGTGCCAGCAGCTTGTTCAGGCCAACGAACACTGAAGCTTTCTTT
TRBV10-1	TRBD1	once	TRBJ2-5	CASSEFSGGLETQYF	TGCGCCAGCAGTGAATTTTCAGGGGGCTTGGAGACCCAGTACTTC
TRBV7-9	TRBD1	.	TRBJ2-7	CASSYRDRGYEQYF	TGTGCCAGCAGCTACCGGGACAGGGGCTACGAGCAGTACTTC
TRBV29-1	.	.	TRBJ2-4	CLLTAQGLAKNIQYF	TGCCTCCTCACGGCCCAGGGGCTAGCCAAAAACATTCAGTACTTC
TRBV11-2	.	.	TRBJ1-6	CASSLGAGHSSPLHF	TGTGCCAGCAGCTTAGGTGCAGGTCATTCTTCACCCCTCCACTTT
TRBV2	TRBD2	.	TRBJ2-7	CASRATSGEQYF	TGTGCCAGCAGGGCGACTAGCGGGGAGCAGTACTTC
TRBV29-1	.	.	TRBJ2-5	CSLWGQETQYF	TGCAGCCTCTGGGGCCAAGAGACCCAGTACTTC
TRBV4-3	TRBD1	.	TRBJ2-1	CASSNPGQGHNEQFF	TGCGCCAGCAGCAATCCGGGACAGGGGCACAATGAGCAGTTCTTC
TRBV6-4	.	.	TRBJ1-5	CASSGRNQPQHF	TGTGCCAGCAGCGGACGCAATCAGCCCCAGCATTTT
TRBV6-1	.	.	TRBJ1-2	CASSRTEVYGYTF	TGTGCCAGCAGTCGGACAGAAGTCTATGGCTACACCTTC
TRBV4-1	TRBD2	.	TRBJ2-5	CASSPPIAGGQETQYF	TGCGCCAGCAGCCCGCCCATAGCGGGGGGGCAAGAGACCCAGTACTTC
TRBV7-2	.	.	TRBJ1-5	CASSPDGGGGQPQHF	TGTGCCAGCAGCCCCGATGGGGGGGGCGGCCAGCCCCAGCATTTT
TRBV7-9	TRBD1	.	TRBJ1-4	CASSNRQGEKLFF	TGTGCCAGCAGCAACAGACAGGGCGAAAAACTGTTTTTT
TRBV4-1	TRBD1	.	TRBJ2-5	CASSQGDRGLETQYF	TGCGCCAGCAGCCAAGGCGACAGGGGGCTTGAGACCCAGTACTTC
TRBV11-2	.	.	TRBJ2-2	CASSLTSQNTGELFF	TGTGCCAGCAGCCTTACGAGCCAGAACACCGGGGAGCTGTTTTTT
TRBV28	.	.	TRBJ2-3	CATQGGGIVDTQYF	TGTGCCACCCAGGGGGGGGGCATAGTAGATACGCAGTATTTT
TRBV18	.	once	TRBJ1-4	CASSPRQGKDEKLFF	TGTGCCAGCTCACCTCGGCAGGGCAAGGATGAAAAACTGTTTTTT